This TCR beta chain was sequenced during a study of identical twins. Trimming pared 4 bases from V and 6 bases from J, leaving 12 bases between. This CDR3 has 14 residues. Per germline, CDR1 SNHLY and CDR2 FYNNEI. One entry per CDR3 protein results from TCRdb running MiXCR on the 5' RACE reads. The table has under 800,000 distinct CDR3 sequences, about 20% seen once. These sequences were also reported in another study, on T cells expressing NK-cell markers. Per that paper: The dominant NKG2C+ clonotypes represented roughly 1.0-7.5% of CD8+ T cells in five to seven donors.

The sample comprised PBMCs. This receptor was identified in a woman aged 18-29 years in good health. The V gene is TRBV2, the J gene TRBJ2-2; possible D gene TRBD1, 5 bases. The CDR3 coding sequence is TGTGCCAGCAGTGTAGCAGGGTTGTCCGGGGAGCTGTTTTTT. It translates to CASSVAGLSGELFF.